This record concerns one T cell receptor beta chain sequence. This specimen belongs to a study of cytomegalovirus exposure and HLA in healthy donors. PCR used 60 Vbeta primers and 13 Jbeta primers. The assay was immunoSEQ multiplex PCR, and TCRdb's table has in-frame clones only and misses some. The table lists around 55,000 clones, 70% to 75% of them singletons. The germline CDR1 and CDR2 sequences are SGHDT and YYEEEE. This CDR3 spans 17 amino acids. V lost 1 base, J lost 5 bases, and 8 bases stayed unmatched. The source is a man aged 35-49 years in good health and CMV-seropositive. The sample taken for sequencing was PBMCs. V usage is TRBV5-6 and J usage is TRBJ2-3; TRBD2 agrees at 12 bases. The CDR3 DNA sequence: TGTGCCAGCAGCTTGCGGCTAGCGGGGGGGCCGGGAGATACGCAGTATTTT. Its protein product is CASSLRLAGGPGDTQYF.